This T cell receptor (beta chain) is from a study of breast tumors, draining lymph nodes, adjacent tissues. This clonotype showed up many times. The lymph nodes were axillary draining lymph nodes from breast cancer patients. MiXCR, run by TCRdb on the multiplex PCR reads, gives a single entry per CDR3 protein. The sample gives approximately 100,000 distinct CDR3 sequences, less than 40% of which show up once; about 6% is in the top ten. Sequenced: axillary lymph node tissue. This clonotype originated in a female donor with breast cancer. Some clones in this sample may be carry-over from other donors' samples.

The DNA for the CDR3 is TGTGCCAGCAGCTCGGCGGCCGGGGGCGGTAGAGAGACCCAGTACTTC. Residues: CASSSAAGGGRETQYF. This chain joins TRBV5-4 and TRBJ2-5; D tentatively reads TRBD1 or TRBD2 (6 bases each). This CDR3 has 16 residues. Germline CDR1 SGHNT, CDR2 YYREEE (reference sequence). V lost 3 bases and J 4 bases, leaving 19 bases between the germline ends.